The clone carrying this TCR beta chain has a single count. Per germline, CDR1 MNHEY and CDR2 SMNVEV (reference sequence). V was clipped by 0 bases and J by 8 bases; unmatched bases: 7. The CDR3 is made up of 17 amino acids. The sample belongs to a study of STAT5B mutations in CD4+ large granular lymphocyte leukemia. Libraries were prepared by immunoSEQ multiplex PCR; TCRdb keeps only in-frame clonotypes and omits some of them. The table records tens of thousands of clones, more than 75% of them present only once. The sequencing sample was made of CD4+ T cells from blood buffy coats. The chain recombines TRBV27 with TRBJ2-3; 14 bases are shared with TRBD2. This sequence was found in a human donor in good health. The CDR3 DNA reads as TGTGCCAGCAGTTTATCGACTAGCGGGAGGGCCGCGGCTACGCAGTATTTT. Translated, it gives CASSLSTSGRAAATQYF.